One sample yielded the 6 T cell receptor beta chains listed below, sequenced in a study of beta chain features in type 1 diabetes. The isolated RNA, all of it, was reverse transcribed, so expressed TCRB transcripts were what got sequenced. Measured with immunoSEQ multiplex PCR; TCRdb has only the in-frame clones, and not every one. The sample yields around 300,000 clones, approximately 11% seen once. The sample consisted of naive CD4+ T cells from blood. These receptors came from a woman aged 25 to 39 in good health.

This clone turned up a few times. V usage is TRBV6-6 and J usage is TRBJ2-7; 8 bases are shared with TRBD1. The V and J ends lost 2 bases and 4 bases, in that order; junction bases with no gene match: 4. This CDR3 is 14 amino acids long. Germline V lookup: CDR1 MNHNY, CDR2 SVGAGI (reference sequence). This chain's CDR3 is CASSYRDRIYEQYF. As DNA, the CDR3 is TGTGCCAGCAGTTACCGGGACAGGATTTACGAGCAGTACTTC.

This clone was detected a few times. CDR3 residues: CASSWRQNYGYTF. The CDR3, as DNA: TGTGCCAGCAGTTGGAGACAGAACTATGGCTACACCTTC. This chain links TRBV27 with TRBJ1-2; the D gene is possibly TRBD1 (5 bases). Germline loops: CDR1 MNHEY, CDR2 SMNVEV (reference sequence). This CDR3 spans 13 amino acids. Trimming shortened V by 4 bases and J by 2 bases, and 8 bases separated the two germline ends.

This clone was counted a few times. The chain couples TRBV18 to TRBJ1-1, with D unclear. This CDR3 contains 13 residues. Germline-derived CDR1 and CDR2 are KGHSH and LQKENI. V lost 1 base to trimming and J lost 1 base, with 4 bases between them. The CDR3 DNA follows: TGTGCCAGCTCACCACGCAGGAACACTGAAGCTTTCTTT. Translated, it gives CASSPRRNTEAFF.

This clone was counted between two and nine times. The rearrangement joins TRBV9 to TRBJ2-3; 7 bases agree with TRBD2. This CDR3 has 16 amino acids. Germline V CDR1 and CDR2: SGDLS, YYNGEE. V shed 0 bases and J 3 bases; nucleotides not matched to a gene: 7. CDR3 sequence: CASSVGEGVGTDTQYF. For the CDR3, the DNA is TGTGCCAGCAGCGTAGGGGAGGGAGTGGGGACAGATACGCAGTATTTT.

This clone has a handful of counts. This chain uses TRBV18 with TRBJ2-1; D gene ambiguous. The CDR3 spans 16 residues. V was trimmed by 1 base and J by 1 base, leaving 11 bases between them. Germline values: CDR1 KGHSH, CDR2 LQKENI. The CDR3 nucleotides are TGTGCCAGCTCACCACTGGAGTCCTATTCCTACAATGAGCAGTTCTTC. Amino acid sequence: CASSPLESYSYNEQFF.

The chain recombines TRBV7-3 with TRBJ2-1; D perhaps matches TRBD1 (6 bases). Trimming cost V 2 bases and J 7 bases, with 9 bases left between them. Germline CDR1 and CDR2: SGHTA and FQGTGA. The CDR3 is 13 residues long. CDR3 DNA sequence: TGTGCCAGCAGCTTACACAGGGAAAATGAGCAGTTCTTC. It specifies CASSLHRENEQFF. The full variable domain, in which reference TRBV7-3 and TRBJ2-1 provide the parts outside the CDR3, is GAGVSQTPSNKVTEKGKYVELRCDPISGHTALYWYRQSLGQGPEFLIYFQGTGAADDSGLPNDRFFAVRPEGSVSTLKIQRTERGDSAVYLCASSLHRENEQFFGPGTRLTVL.